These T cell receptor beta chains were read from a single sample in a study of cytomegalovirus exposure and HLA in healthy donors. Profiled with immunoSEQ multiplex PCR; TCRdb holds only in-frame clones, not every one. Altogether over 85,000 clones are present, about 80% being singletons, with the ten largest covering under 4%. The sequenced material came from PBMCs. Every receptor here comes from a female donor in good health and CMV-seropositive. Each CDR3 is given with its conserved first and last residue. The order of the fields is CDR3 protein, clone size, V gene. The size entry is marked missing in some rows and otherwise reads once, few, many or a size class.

cdr3_aa: CASKLRLEDSYEQYF
clone_size: .
v_call: TRBV6-5

cdr3_aa: CASSLAPSGRAALPYEQYF
clone_size: few
v_call: TRBV5-1

cdr3_aa: CASARIGGDTQYF
clone_size: once
v_call: TRBV2

cdr3_aa: CASTEQGPGRNTGELFF
clone_size: .
v_call: TRBV28

cdr3_aa: CASSLVSQGAAYEQYF
clone_size: .
v_call: TRBV5-1

cdr3_aa: CASKTQGGRGLSPRSPLHF
clone_size: .
v_call: TRBV27

cdr3_aa: CASSFSRAVYYGYTF
clone_size: .
v_call: TRBV5-5

cdr3_aa: CASSSPDRAFEQYF
clone_size: .
v_call: TRBV5-4

cdr3_aa: CASSLTWTGGFEETQYF
clone_size: .
v_call: TRBV5-1

cdr3_aa: CASSIDRDYEQYF
clone_size: .
v_call: TRBV19

cdr3_aa: CAWSVSVSNEQFF
clone_size: .
v_call: TRBV30

cdr3_aa: CASSLKDRGFYEQYF
clone_size: once
v_call: TRBV5-1

cdr3_aa: CASSLEGTDNSPLHF
clone_size: once
v_call: TRBV7-9